The TCR beta chain under discussion was sequenced for a study of technical replicates of blood from a handful of donors. This CDR3 comprises 13 residues. Trimming pared 6 bases from V and 7 bases from J, leaving 16 bases between. Germline lookup yields CDR1 MNHNS and CDR2 SASEGT. Some clones are missing from TCRdb's copy, which holds only in-frame ones; the method was immunoSEQ multiplex PCR. The table records over 10,000 clones, over 90% of them present only once. This clone was seen once. This sequence originates from a human donor in good health. The gene calls are TRBV6-1 and TRBJ2-7; perhaps TRBD2 as D (6 bases). The source material was PBMCs. The CDR3 nucleotides are TGTGCCAGCAGCCTCGGAGGGCCCAGTGAGCAGTACTTC. It specifies CASSLGGPSEQYF.